Below, 21 T cell receptor beta chains from the same sample are listed, as sequenced in a study of T-cell memory formation after mild COVID-19. TCRdb itself ran the 5' RACE reads through MiXCR, one entry per CDR3 protein. Of a few hundred thousand distinct CDR3 sequences listed, about 17% are singletons. Sequencing input: PBMCs or a T cell subset sorted from them (not recorded which). The origin of the receptors is a man aged 18 to 29 who had mild COVID-19 (a few samples of this study predate the infection). Cell type and time point are not known.

This clonotype has at least ten counts. The CDR3 region is CASRSGTSGANEQFF. As DNA, the CDR3 is TGTGCCAGCAGGTCCGGGACTAGCGGGGCCAATGAGCAGTTCTTC. The V and J genes are TRBV12-3 or TRBV12-4 and TRBJ2-1, with 13 bases matching TRBD2. The CDR3 covers 15 residues. Trimming took 6 bases from V and 6 from J; bases not matched to a gene: 5.

The chain has TRBV20-1 and TRBJ1-1; D gene ambiguous. The germline gives CDR1 DFQATT, CDR2 SNEGSKA (reference sequence). The CDR3 covers 14 residues. V was clipped by 5 bases and J by 0 bases, with 13 bases between them. CDR3 residues: CSARRRAVNTEAFF. CDR3 DNA sequence: TGCAGTGCTCGACGCCGGGCCGTGAACACTGAAGCTTTCTTT.

This clonotype appeared a few times. The rearrangement joins TRBV9 to TRBJ1-1, with D perhaps TRBD1 (6 bases). The length of the CDR3 is 15 residues. V shed 2 bases and J shed 1 base, with 12 bases lying between them. The germline V gene encodes CDR1 SGDLS and CDR2 YYNGEE. This CDR3 is CASSVGRTANTEAFF. In nucleotides, the CDR3 is TGTGCCAGCAGCGTGGGCCGGACAGCGAACACTGAAGCTTTCTTT. The full variable domain, rest sourced from reference TRBV9 and TRBJ1-1, is DSGVTQTPKHLITATGQRVTLRCSPRSGDLSVYWYQQSLDQGLQFLIQYYNGEERAKGNILERFSAQQFPDLHSELNLSSLELGDSALYFCASSVGRTANTEAFFGQGTRLTVV.

This clonotype came up a few times. The V gene is TRBV5-1, the J gene TRBJ2-5; 14 positions match TRBD2. CDR3 length: 16 amino acids. Germline V lookup: CDR1 SGHRS, CDR2 YFSETQ. Unmatched junction bases numbered 4, after V lost 4 bases and J lost 2 bases. The CDR3 DNA reads as TGCGCCAGCAGCCAAGGACTAGCGGGGGGACAAGAGACCCAGTACTTC. Translated, it gives CASSQGLAGGQETQYF.

This clonotype came up many times. The chain uses TRBV9 and TRBJ1-1; D unclear. CDR1 is SGDLS, CDR2 YYNGEE, per germline. The germline V and J ends were trimmed by 0 bases and 4 bases, with 16 bases remaining between them. The CDR3 is 16 residues long. As DNA, the CDR3 is TGTGCCAGCAGCGTAGTCTATCGCCGGTTTCGCACTGAAGCTTTCTTT. This gives the protein CASSVVYRRFRTEAFF. Full variable domain (outside the CDR3, taken from reference TRBV9 and TRBJ1-1): DSGVTQTPKHLITATGQRVTLRCSPRSGDLSVYWYQQSLDQGLQFLIQYYNGEERAKGNILERFSAQQFPDLHSELNLSSLELGDSALYFCASSVVYRRFRTEAFFGQGTRLTVV.

This clonotype showed up many times. The chain uses TRBV5-6 and TRBJ1-6, with a possible D match to TRBD1 (6 bases). CDR1 is SGHDT and CDR2 is YYEEEE in the germline V gene. Trimming took off 4 bases at V and 4 bases at J, with 9 bases between the two ends. CDR3 size: 14 residues. CDR3 DNA: TGTGCCAGCAGCCTAGGACAGTATAATTCACCCCTCCACTTT. Encoded protein: CASSLGQYNSPLHF.

This clonotype has only a few counts. The CDR3 DNA is TGTGCCATCAGTGAGCTAAGTGAGGGGGGCTACGAGCAGTACGTC. Its protein product is CAISELSEGGYEQYV. The V and J genes are TRBV10-3 and TRBJ2-7; D is possibly TRBD1 or TRBD2 (6 bases each). This CDR3 has 15 amino acids. Trimming left V 2 bases short and J 3 bases short, with 14 bases between. Germline loops: CDR1 ENHRY, CDR2 SYGVKD.

This clonotype appeared many times. Since a much larger clone is just one base distant, this may be a read error. This chain connects TRBV7-6 to TRBJ2-1, with no clear D. The CDR3 has 13 amino acids. Germline lookup yields CDR1 SGHVS and CDR2 FNYEAQ. The V end was cut by 4 bases, the J end by 0 bases, with 4 bases between. The CDR3 region has the DNA TGTGCCAGCAGCTCCAGCTCCTACAATGAGCAGTTCTTC. It specifies CASSSSSYNEQFF.

The chain has TRBV28 and TRBJ2-5; D possibly uses TRBD1 or TRBD2 (5 bases each). The CDR3 totals 15 residues. Trimming stripped 6 bases from V and 5 bases from J, with 19 bases between. Germline CDR1 reads MDHEN; CDR2 reads SYDVKM. As DNA, the CDR3 is TGTGCCAGCAGCTCTGGGACCGCCTGGCAGGAGACCCAGTACTTC. This codes for CASSSGTAWQETQYF.

This clonotype was counted at least ten times. CDR3 residues: CASSPGLDRETQYF. As DNA, the CDR3 is TGTGCCAGCAGCCCAGGATTGGACCGGGAGACCCAGTACTTC. The chain recombines TRBV7-8 with TRBJ2-5; D is unclear. There are 14 residues in the CDR3. V lost 5 bases and J 5 bases, leaving 15 bases between the germline ends. Germline CDR1 SGHVS, CDR2 FQNEAQ.

J is TRBJ2-3 and V is TRBV5-6; D ambiguous. Germline V lookup: CDR1 SGHDT, CDR2 YYEEEE. Trimming cost V 4 bases and J 6 bases, with 6 bases left between them. This CDR3 has 11 amino acids. In DNA, the CDR3 is TGTGCCAGCAGCACTGAGGATACGCAGTATTTT. Translated, it gives CASSTEDTQYF.

This chain joins TRBV2 and TRBJ2-3; D call uncertain. CDR3 length equals 14 residues. Trimming shortened V by 4 bases and J by 4 bases, and 12 bases separated the two germline ends. Germline V gene lookup returns CDR1 SNHLY and CDR2 FYNNEI. The CDR3 loop is CASSVTVNPDTQYF. CDR3 DNA sequence: TGTGCCAGCAGTGTTACGGTTAACCCAGATACGCAGTATTTT. Looking up the rest from reference TRBV2 and TRBJ2-3 gives the full variable domain: EPEVTQTPSHQVTQMGQEVILRCVPISNHLYFYWYRQILGQKVEFLVSFYNNEISEKSEIFDDQFSVERPDGSNFTLKIRSTKLEDSAMYFCASSVTVNPDTQYFGPGTRLTVL.

The rearrangement uses TRBV7-8 and TRBJ1-1; D gene ambiguous. Trimming removed 5 bases from V and 0 bases from J, with 19 bases in between. In germline, CDR1 is SGHVS, CDR2 FQNEAQ. The CDR3 is made up of 17 amino acids. In DNA, the CDR3 is TGTGCCAGCAGCCCCACAGAGGGTCGCATCATGAACACTGAAGCTTTCTTT. Translated: CASSPTEGRIMNTEAFF.

A few counts support this clonotype. This chain uses TRBV18 with TRBJ2-5; 7 nucleotides match TRBD1. CDR3 length equals 13 residues. Unmatched junction bases numbered 5, after V lost 6 bases and J lost 4 bases. Germline assignment: CDR1 KGHSH and CDR2 LQKENI. The CDR3 nucleotides are TGTGCCAGCTCCGACAGGGCTTTAGAGACCCAGTACTTC. The encoded protein is CASSDRALETQYF.

This chain uses TRBV7-2 with TRBJ1-1; D unresolved. The CDR3 is 14 residues long. Germline V CDR1 and CDR2: SGHTA, FQGNSA. With 5 bases removed from V and 5 bases from J, the gap between germline ends came to 15 bases. CDR3 coding DNA: TGTGCCAGCAGCCTACGTGGGGTAAGGACTGAAGCTTTCTTT. This sequence encodes CASSLRGVRTEAFF.

The chain is built from TRBV7-2 and TRBJ1-1, with D possibly being TRBD1 (5 bases). The V end lost 1 base, the J end lost 1 base, and 10 bases lay between the germline ends. Per the germline V gene, CDR1 is SGHTA and CDR2 is FQGNSA. The CDR3 is 15 residues long. Here the CDR3 reads CASSLGGSQNTEAFF. The CDR3 DNA reads as TGTGCCAGCAGCTTAGGGGGCAGCCAGAACACTGAAGCTTTCTTT.

This chain links TRBV5-1 with TRBJ1-6, with 9 bases identical to TRBD1. The CDR3 is made up of 15 amino acids. CDR1 SGHRS and CDR2 YFSETQ come from the germline V gene. The J segment lost 6 bases and the V segment lost 3 bases, leaving 4 bases of the junction unmatched. CDR3 sequence: CASSSPQGANSPLHF. As DNA, the CDR3 is TGCGCCAGCAGCTCGCCACAGGGGGCTAATTCACCCCTCCACTTT.

A few counts support this clonotype. The chain employs TRBV30 and TRBJ2-5; maybe TRBD2 (7 bases). The germline CDR1 and CDR2 sequences are GTSNPN and SVGIG (reference sequence). V was trimmed by 2 bases and J by 1 base, leaving 17 bases between them. The CDR3 covers 16 residues. CDR3 in amino acids: CAWSPSAGAFQETQYF. The CDR3 region has the DNA TGTGCCTGGAGTCCCTCTGCGGGGGCCTTCCAAGAGACCCAGTACTTC.

The rearrangement uses TRBV4-3 and TRBJ1-2; D is possibly TRBD1 (5 bases). This CDR3 comprises 14 residues. Trimming left V 4 bases short and J 2 bases short, with 11 bases between. CDR1 is LGHNA and CDR2 is YSLEER in the germline V gene. The CDR3 DNA sequence: TGCGCCAGCAGCCGGGACTACAGAAACTATGGCTACACCTTC. Translated: CASSRDYRNYGYTF.

This clonotype was counted at least ten times. The chain joins TRBV28 to TRBJ1-2; 8 bases map to TRBD1. With V trimmed by 2 bases and J by 3 bases, 2 bases remained unmatched. Germline assignment: CDR1 MDHEN and CDR2 SYDVKM. The CDR3 runs to 14 residues. Here the CDR3 reads CASSLQGADYGYTF. CDR3 DNA sequence: TGTGCCAGCAGTTTACAGGGGGCTGACTATGGCTACACCTTC.

This clonotype turned up a few times. The chain combines TRBV7-2 with TRBJ1-3, with D tentatively TRBD1 (5 bases). There are 15 residues in the CDR3. Trimming stripped 1 base from V and 4 bases from J, with 11 bases between. Germline assignment: CDR1 SGHTA and CDR2 FQGNSA. CDR3 residues: CASSLGSGNGNTIYF. The DNA of the CDR3 is TGTGCCAGCAGCTTAGGATCAGGGAACGGAAACACCATATATTTT.